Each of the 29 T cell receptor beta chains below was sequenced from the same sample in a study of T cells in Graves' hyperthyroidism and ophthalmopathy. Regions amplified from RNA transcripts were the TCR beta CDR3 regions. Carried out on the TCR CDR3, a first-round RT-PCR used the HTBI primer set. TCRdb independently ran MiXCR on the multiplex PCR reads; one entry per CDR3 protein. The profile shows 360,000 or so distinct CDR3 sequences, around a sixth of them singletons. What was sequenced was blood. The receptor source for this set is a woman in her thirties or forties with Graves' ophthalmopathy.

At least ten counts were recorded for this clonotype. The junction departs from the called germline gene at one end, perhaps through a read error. The chain's CDR3 is CASSLAGGLSYEQYF. CDR3 bases: TGTGCCAGCAGTTTAGCAGGGGGCCTCTCCTACGAGCAGTACTTC. The chain combines TRBV7-9 with TRBJ2-7; 8 bases match TRBD1. Germline lookup yields CDR1 SEHNR and CDR2 FQNEAQ (reference sequence). CDR3 length equals 15 residues. The whole variable domain, filled in from reference TRBV7-9 and TRBJ2-7, reads DTGVSQNPRHKITKRGQNVTFRCDPISEHNRLYWYRQTLGQGPEFLTYFQNEAQLEKSRLLSDRFSAERPKGSFSTLEIQRTEQGDSAMYLCASSLAGGLSYEQYFGPGTRLTVT.

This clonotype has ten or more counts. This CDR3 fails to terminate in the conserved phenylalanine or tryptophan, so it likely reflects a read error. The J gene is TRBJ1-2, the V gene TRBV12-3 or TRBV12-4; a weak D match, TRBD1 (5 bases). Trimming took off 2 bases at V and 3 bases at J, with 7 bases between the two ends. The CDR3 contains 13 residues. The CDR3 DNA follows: TGTGCCAGCAGTTTATCCAGGGACTATGGCTACACCCTC. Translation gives CASSLSRDYGYTL.

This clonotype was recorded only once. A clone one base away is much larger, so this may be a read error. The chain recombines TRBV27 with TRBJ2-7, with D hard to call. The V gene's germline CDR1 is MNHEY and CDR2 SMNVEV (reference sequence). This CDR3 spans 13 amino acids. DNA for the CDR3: TGTGCCGGCAGTTTGACGGAAACCTACGAGCAGTACTTC. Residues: CAGSLTETYEQYF.

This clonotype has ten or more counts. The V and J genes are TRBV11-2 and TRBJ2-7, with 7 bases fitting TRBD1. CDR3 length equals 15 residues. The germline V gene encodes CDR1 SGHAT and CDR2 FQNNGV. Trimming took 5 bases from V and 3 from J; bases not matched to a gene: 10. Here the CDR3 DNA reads TGTGCCAGCAGCAGCACGAAGACAGGGTACTACGAGCAGTACTTC. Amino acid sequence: CASSSTKTGYYEQYF.

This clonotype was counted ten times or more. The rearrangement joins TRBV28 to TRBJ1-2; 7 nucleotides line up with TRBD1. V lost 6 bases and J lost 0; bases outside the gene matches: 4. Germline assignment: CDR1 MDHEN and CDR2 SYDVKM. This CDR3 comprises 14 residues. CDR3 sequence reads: CASSPGGANYGYTF. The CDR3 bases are TGTGCCAGCAGCCCAGGGGGGGCTAACTATGGCTACACCTTC.

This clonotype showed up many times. DNA of the CDR3: TGTGCCAGTAGTAGGGGAATTGATGGCTACACCTTC. Translating gives CASSRGIDGYTF. V gene TRBV19 combines with J gene TRBJ1-2; D gene uncertain. Germline V CDR1 and CDR2: LNHDA, SQIVND (reference sequence). The CDR3 is 12 amino acids. The V and J ends lost 4 bases and 6 bases respectively, with 9 bases between them.

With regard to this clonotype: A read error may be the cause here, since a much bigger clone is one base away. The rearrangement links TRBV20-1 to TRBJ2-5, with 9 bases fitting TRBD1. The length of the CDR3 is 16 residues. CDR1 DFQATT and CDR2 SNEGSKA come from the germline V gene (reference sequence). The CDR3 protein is CSARAPWTGVSETPYF. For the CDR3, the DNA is TGCAGTGCTAGAGCTCCCTGGACAGGGGTTTCAGAGACCCCGTACTTC.

CDR3 sequence (DNA): TGTGCCAGCAGCTTAGCTCGGCTAGCGGAGTACCAAGAGACCCAGTACTTC. Its translation: CASSLARLAEYQETQYF. The V gene is TRBV11-2, the J gene TRBJ2-5; 7 positions match TRBD2. The germline V gene has CDR1 SGHAT and CDR2 FQNNGV. Losses at the gene ends were 1 base for V and 0 bases for J; bases not matched to a gene: 8. This CDR3 has 17 residues.

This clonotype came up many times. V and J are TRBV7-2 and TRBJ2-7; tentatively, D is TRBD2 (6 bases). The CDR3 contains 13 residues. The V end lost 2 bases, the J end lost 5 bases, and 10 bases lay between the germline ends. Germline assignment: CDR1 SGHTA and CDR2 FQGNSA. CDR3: CASSLPGLNEQYF. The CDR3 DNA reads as TGTGCCAGCAGCTTACCGGGACTCAACGAGCAGTACTTC.

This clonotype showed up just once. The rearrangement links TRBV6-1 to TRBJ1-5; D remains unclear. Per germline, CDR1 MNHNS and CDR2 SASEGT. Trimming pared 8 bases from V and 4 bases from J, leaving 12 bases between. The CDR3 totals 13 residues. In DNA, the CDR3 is TGTGCCAGCGGGCCAGGCTTAAATCAGCCCCAGCATTTT. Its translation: CASGPGLNQPQHF.

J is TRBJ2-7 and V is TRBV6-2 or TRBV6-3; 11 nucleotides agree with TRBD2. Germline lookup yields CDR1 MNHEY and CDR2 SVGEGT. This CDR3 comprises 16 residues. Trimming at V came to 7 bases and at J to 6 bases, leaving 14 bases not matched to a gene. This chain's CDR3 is CASTFSGRAELGEQYF. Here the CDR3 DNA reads TGTGCCAGCACCTTTAGCGGGAGGGCCGAATTGGGCGAGCAGTACTTC.

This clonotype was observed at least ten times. This chain's CDR3 is CASSLVGGGMNTEAFF. The CDR3 region has the DNA TGTGCCAGCAGCTTAGTCGGGGGCGGGATGAACACTGAAGCTTTCTTT. J is TRBJ1-1 and V is TRBV11-1; weak D call: TRBD1 (6 bases). Germline lookup yields CDR1 SGHAT and CDR2 FQDESV (reference sequence). This CDR3 has 16 residues. Trimming shortened V by 1 base and J by 0 bases, and 12 bases separated the two germline ends.

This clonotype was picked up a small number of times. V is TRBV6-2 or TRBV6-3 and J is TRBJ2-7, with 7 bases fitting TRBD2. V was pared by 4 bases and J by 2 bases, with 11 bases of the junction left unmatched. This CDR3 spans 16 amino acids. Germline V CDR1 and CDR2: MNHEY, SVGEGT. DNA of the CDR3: TGTGCCAGCAGTTCGTCAGAATGGCGGGAGACCTACGAGCAGTACTTC. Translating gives CASSSSEWRETYEQYF.

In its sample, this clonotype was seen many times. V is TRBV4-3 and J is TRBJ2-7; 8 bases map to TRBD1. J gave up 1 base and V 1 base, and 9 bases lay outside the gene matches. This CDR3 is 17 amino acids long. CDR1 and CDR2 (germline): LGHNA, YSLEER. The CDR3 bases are TGCGCCAGCAGCCAAGGTCTAACAGGGGGTCAGTCCTACGAGCAGTACTTC. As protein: CASSQGLTGGQSYEQYF.

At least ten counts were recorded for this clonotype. Here the CDR3 reads CASGPTFSGNTIYF. CDR3 bases: TGTGCCAGCGGCCCGACATTCTCTGGAAACACCATATATTTT. This chain joins TRBV6-5 and TRBJ1-3; D is undetermined. Germline loops: CDR1 MNHEY, CDR2 SVGAGI. The ends were cut back, 8 bases at V and 0 bases at J, with 11 bases in the middle. The CDR3 is 14 residues long.

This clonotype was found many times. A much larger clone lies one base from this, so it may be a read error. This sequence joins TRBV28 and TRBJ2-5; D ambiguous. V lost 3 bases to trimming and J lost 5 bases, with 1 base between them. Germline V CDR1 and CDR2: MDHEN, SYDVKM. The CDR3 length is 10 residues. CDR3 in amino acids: CASSFETQYF. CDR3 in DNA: TGTGCCAGCAGTTTCGAGACCCAGTACTTC.

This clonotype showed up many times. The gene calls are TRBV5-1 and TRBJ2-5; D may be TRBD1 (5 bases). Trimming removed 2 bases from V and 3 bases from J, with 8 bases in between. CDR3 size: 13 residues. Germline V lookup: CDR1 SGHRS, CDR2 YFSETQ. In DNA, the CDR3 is TGCGCCAGCAGCTTCTCGACAGAAGAGACCCAGTACTTC. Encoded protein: CASSFSTEETQYF.

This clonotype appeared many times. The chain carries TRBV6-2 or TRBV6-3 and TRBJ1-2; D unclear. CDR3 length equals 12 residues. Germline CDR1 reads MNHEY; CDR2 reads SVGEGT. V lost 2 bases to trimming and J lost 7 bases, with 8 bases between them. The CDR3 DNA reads TGTGCCAGCAGTTACGAAGGGAGTGGCTACACCTTC. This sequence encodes CASSYEGSGYTF.

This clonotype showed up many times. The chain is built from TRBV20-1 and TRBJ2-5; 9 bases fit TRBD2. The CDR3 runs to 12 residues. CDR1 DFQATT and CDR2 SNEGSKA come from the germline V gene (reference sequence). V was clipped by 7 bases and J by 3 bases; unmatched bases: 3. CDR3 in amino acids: CSGLAGEETQYF. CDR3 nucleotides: TGCAGTGGGTTAGCGGGAGAAGAGACCCAGTACTTC.

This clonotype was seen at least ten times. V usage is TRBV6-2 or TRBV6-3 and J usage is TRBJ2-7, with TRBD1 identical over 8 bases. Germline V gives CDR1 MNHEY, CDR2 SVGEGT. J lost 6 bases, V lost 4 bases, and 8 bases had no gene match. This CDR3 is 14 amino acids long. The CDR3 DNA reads TGTGCCAGCAGTTCACGACAGGGGATGTCCGAGCAGTACTTC. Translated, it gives CASSSRQGMSEQYF.

The CDR3 reads CASSNDKGRTETQYF. CDR3 DNA sequence: TGTGCCAGCAGCAACGACAAGGGGAGGACTGAGACCCAGTACTTC. The chain is built from TRBV7-2 and TRBJ2-5; possible D gene TRBD2, 6 bases. Germline V gene lookup returns CDR1 SGHTA and CDR2 FQGNSA. Trimming removed 5 bases at V and 5 bases at J, with 18 bases between. The CDR3 has 15 residues.

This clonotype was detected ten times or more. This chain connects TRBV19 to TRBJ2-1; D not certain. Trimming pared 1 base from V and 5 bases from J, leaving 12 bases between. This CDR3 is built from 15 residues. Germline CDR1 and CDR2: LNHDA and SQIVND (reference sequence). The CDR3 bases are TGTGCCAGTAGTATAGGGCCCCCCAGACACAATGAGCAGTTCTTC. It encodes CASSIGPPRHNEQFF.

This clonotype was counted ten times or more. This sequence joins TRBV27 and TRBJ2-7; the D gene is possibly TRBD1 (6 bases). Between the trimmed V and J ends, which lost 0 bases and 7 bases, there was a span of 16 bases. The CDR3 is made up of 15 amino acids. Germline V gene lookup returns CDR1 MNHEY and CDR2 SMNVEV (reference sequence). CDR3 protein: CASSLSGTLRGEQYF. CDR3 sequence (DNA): TGTGCCAGCAGTTTATCCGGGACACTCAGAGGGGAGCAGTACTTC.

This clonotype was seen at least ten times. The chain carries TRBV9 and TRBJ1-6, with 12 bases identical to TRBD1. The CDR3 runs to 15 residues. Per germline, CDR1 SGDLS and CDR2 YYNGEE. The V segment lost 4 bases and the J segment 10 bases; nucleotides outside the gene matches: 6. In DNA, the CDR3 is TGTGCCAGCAGCCAATCGGGACAGGGGGCATCACCCCTCCACTTT. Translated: CASSQSGQGASPLHF. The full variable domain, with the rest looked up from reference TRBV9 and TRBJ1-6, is DSGVTQTPKHLITATGQRVTLRCSPRSGDLSVYWYQQSLDQGLQFLIQYYNGEERAKGNILERFSAQQFPDLHSELNLSSLELGDSALYFCASSQSGQGASPLHFGNGTRLTVT.

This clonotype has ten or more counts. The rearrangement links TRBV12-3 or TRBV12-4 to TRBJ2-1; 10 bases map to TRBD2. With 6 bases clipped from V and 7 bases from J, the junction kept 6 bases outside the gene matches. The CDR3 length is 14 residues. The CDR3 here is CASRDQREGNEQFF. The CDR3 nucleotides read TGTGCCAGCAGGGATCAGCGGGAGGGGAATGAGCAGTTCTTC.

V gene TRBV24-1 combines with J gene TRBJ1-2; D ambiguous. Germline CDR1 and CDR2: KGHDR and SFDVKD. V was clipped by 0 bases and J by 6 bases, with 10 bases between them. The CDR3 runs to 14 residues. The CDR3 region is CATSDLAERDGYTF. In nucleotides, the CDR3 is TGTGCCACCAGTGATTTGGCAGAAAGGGATGGCTACACCTTC.

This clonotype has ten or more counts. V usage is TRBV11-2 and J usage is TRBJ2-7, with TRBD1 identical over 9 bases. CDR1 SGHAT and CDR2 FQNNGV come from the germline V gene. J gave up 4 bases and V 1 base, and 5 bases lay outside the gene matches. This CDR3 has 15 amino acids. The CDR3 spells CASSLVVDRGYEQYF. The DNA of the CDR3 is TGTGCCAGCAGCTTAGTAGTAGACAGGGGGTACGAGCAGTACTTC. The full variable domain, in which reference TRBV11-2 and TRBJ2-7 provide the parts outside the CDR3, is EAGVAQSPRYKIIEKRQSVAFWCNPISGHATLYWYQQILGQGPKLLIQFQNNGVVDDSQLPKDRFSAERLKGVDSTLKIQPAKLEDSAVYLCASSLVVDRGYEQYFGPGTRLTVT.

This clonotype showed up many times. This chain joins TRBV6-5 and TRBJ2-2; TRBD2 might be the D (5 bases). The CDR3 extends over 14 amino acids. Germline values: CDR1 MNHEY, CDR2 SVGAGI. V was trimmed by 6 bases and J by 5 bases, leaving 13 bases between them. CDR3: CASRPPRDTGELFF. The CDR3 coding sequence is TGTGCCAGCAGACCGCCCCGGGATACCGGGGAGCTGTTTTTT.

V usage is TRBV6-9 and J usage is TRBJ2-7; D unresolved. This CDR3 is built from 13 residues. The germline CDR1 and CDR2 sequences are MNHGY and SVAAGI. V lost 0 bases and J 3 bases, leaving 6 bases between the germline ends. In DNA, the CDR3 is TGTGCCAGCAGTTATTCCTATAACTACGAGCAGTACTTC. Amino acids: CASSYSYNYEQYF.